This T cell receptor (beta chain) was captured in a study of blood T cells in healthy people across ages. Study-wide results and limits: Older age coincided with a roughly linear decline in TCR beta diversity per million T cells. Estimates drawn from one million T cells were deemed to understate diversity.

A remark on this clonotype: As yet, its antigen is unknown.

Germline V CDR1 and CDR2: DFQATT, SNEGSKA (reference sequence). The germline V and J ends were trimmed by 6 bases and 0 bases, with 14 bases remaining between them. The CDR3 sequence is 14 residues long. Primers used in a second PCR of roughly 7 to 12 cycles were a sample-barcoded 5' primer and a J-beta primer mix. In TCRdb, the 5' RACE reads were re-called with MiXCR into one record per CDR3 protein. The sample holds about 1.8 million distinct CDR3 sequences, around half seen once. The sequenced material came from blood. The source of this sequence is a woman between 35 and 50 years old in good health. The chain uses TRBV20-1 and TRBJ1-2, with D unresolved. This CDR3 is CSAPKDSANYGYTF. CDR3 DNA: TGCAGTGCCCCGAAGGACTCAGCTAACTATGGCTACACCTTC.